This T cell receptor (beta chain) originates from a study of T cell changes during pregnancy in multiple sclerosis. This clone was picked up a small number of times. Trimming at V came to 3 bases and at J to 9 bases, leaving 2 bases not matched to a gene. The CDR3 has 12 amino acids. CDR1 and CDR2 from the germline V gene are LNHDA and SQIVND (reference sequence). Measured with immunoSEQ multiplex PCR; TCRdb has only the in-frame clones, and not every one. The sample shows roughly 110,000 clones, approximately 90% of them seen only once. This receptor was obtained from a female donor with multiple sclerosis, enrolled in a pregnancy study. Sequencing was performed on peripheral blood, taken in the third trimester of pregnancy. The rearrangement links TRBV19 to TRBJ1-5; TRBD1 aligns across 7 bases. In nucleotides, the CDR3 is TGTGCCAGTAGTATTCAGGGGGGGCCCCAGCATTTT. As protein: CASSIQGGPQHF.